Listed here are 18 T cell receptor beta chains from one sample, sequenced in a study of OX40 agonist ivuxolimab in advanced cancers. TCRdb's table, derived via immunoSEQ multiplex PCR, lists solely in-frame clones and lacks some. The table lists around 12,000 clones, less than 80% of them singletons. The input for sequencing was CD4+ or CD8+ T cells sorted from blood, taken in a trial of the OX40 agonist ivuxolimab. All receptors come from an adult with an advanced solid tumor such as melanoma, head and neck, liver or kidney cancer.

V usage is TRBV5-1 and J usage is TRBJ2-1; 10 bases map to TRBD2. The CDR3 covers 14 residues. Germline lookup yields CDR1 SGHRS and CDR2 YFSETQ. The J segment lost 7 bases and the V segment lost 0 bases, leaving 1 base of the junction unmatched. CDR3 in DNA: TGCGCCAGCAGCTTGGCTAGCGGGAGTAATGAGCAGTTCTTC. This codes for CASSLASGSNEQFF.

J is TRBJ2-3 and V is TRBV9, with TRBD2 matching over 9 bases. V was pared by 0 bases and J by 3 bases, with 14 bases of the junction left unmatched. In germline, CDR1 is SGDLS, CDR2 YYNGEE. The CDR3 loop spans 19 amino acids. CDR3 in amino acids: CASSVEGRSPAGGTDTQYF. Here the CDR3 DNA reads TGTGCCAGCAGCGTAGAAGGACGATCTCCAGCGGGAGGTACAGATACGCAGTATTTT.

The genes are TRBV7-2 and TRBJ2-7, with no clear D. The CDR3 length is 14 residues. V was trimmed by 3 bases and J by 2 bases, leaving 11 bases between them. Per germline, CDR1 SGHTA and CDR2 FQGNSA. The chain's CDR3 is CASSFGLAPYEQYF. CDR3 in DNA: TGTGCCAGCAGCTTTGGGCTGGCCCCCTACGAGCAGTACTTC.

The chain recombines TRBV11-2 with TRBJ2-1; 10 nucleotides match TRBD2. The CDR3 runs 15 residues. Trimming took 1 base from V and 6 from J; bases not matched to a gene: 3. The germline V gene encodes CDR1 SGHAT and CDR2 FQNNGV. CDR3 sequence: CASSLGTSGLNEQFF. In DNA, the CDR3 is TGTGCCAGCAGCTTAGGGACTAGCGGCCTCAATGAGCAGTTCTTC. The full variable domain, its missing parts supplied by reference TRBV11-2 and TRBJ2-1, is EAGVAQSPRYKIIEKRQSVAFWCNPISGHATLYWYQQILGQGPKLLIQFQNNGVVDDSQLPKDRFSAERLKGVDSTLKIQPAKLEDSAVYLCASSLGTSGLNEQFFGPGTRLTVL.

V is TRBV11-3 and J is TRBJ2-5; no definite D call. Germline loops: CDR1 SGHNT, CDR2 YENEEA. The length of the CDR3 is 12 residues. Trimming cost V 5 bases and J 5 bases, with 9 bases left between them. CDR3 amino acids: CASSRMGETQYF. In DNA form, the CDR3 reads TGTGCCAGCAGCCGAATGGGGGAGACCCAGTACTTC.

The CDR3 sequence: CASSWGLSLYEQYF. CDR3 DNA: TGTGCCAGCAGCTGGGGACTTTCCCTCTACGAGCAGTACTTC. This chain uses TRBV5-6 with TRBJ2-7, with D possibly matching TRBD2 (6 bases). CDR3 length: 14 amino acids. CDR1 and CDR2 from the germline V gene are SGHDT and YYEEEE. Trimming removed 3 bases at V and 3 bases at J, with 13 bases between.

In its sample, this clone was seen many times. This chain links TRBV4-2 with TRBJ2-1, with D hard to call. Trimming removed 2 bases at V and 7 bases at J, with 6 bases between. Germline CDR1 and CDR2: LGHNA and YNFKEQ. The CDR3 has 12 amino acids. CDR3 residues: CASSQSVNEQFF. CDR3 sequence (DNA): TGTGCCAGCAGCCAATCGGTAAATGAGCAGTTCTTC.

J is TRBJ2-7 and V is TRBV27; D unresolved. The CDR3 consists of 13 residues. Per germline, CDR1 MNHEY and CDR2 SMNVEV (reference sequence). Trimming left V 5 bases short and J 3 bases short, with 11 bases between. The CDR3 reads CASSPTAVYEQYF. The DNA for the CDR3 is TGTGCCAGCAGTCCGACCGCCGTCTACGAGCAGTACTTC.

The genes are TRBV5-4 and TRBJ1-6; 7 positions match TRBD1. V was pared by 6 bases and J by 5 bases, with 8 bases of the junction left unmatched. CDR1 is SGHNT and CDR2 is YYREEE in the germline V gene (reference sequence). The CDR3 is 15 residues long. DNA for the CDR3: TGTGCCAGCAACCGCGGGACAGATGATAATTCACCCCTCCACTTT. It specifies CASNRGTDDNSPLHF. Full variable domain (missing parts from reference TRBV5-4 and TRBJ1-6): ETGVTQSPTHLIKTRGQQVTLRCSSQSGHNTVSWYQQALGQGPQFIFQYYREEENGRGNFPPRFSGLQFPNYSSELNVNALELDDSALYLCASNRGTDDNSPLHFGNGTRLTVT.

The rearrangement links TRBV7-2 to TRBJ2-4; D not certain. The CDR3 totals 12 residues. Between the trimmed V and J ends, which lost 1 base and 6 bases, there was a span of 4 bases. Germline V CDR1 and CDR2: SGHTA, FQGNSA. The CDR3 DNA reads TGTGCCAGCAGCTTAGGAAGAAACATTCAGTACTTC. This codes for CASSLGRNIQYF.

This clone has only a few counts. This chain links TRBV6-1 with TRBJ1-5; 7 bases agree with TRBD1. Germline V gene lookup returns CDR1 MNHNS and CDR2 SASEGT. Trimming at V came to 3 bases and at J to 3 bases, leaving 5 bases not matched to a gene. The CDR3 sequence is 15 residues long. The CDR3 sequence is CASSETGRLNQPQHF. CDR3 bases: TGTGCCAGCAGTGAGACAGGGCGCCTCAATCAGCCCCAGCATTTT.

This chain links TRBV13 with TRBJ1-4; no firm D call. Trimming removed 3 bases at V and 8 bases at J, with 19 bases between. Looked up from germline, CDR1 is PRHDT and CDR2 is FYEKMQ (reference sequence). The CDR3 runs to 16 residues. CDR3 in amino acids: CASSLRAVQHPEKLFF. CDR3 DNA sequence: TGTGCCAGCAGCTTGAGGGCGGTCCAGCATCCAGAAAAACTGTTTTTT.

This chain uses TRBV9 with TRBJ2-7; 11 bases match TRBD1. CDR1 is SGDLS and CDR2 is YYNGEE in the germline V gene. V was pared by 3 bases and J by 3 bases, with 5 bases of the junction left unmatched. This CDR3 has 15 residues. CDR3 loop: CASSGGTGGYYEQYF. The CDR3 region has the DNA TGTGCCAGCAGCGGTGGGACAGGGGGTTACTACGAGCAGTACTTC.

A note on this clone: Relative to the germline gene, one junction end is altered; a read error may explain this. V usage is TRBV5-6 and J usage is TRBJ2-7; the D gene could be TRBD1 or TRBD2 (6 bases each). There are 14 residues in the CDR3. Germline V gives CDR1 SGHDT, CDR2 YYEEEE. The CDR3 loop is CASSLNRADYGQYF. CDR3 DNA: TGTGCCAGCAGCTTGAACAGGGCGGACTACGGGCAGTACTTC.

The CDR3 region is CASSPEGLAGVLEQFF. The CDR3 DNA reads TGCGCCAGCAGCCCGGAGGGACTAGCGGGAGTTCTTGAGCAGTTCTTC. The chain carries TRBV5-1 and TRBJ2-1; 14 nucleotides line up with TRBD2. The CDR3 has 16 residues. After removal of 4 bases from V and 9 bases from J, the junction contained 9 bases not matched to a gene. The germline CDR1 and CDR2 sequences are SGHRS and YFSETQ.

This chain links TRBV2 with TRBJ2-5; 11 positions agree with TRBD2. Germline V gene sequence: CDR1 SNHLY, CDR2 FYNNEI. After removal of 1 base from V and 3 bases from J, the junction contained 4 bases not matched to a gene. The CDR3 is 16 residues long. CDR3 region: CASSEEQGLAEETQYF. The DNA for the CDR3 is TGTGCCAGCAGTGAAGAACAGGGACTAGCGGAAGAGACCCAGTACTTC.

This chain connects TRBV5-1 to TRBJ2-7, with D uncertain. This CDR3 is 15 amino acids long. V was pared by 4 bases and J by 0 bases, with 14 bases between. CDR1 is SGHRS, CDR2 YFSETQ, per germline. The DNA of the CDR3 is TGCGCCAGCAGCAAGATAGGTAGCAGCTCCTACGAGCAGTACTTC. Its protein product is CASSKIGSSSYEQYF.

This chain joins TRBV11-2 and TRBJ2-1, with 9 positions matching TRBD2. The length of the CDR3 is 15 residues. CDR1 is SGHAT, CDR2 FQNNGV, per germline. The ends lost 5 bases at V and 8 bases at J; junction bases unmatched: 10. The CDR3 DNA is TGTGCCAGCAGCCCCGAATTACTAGCGGGTGATGAGCAGTTCTTC. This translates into CASSPELLAGDEQFF. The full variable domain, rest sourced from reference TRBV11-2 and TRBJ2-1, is EAGVAQSPRYKIIEKRQSVAFWCNPISGHATLYWYQQILGQGPKLLIQFQNNGVVDDSQLPKDRFSAERLKGVDSTLKIQPAKLEDSAVYLCASSPELLAGDEQFFGPGTRLTVL.